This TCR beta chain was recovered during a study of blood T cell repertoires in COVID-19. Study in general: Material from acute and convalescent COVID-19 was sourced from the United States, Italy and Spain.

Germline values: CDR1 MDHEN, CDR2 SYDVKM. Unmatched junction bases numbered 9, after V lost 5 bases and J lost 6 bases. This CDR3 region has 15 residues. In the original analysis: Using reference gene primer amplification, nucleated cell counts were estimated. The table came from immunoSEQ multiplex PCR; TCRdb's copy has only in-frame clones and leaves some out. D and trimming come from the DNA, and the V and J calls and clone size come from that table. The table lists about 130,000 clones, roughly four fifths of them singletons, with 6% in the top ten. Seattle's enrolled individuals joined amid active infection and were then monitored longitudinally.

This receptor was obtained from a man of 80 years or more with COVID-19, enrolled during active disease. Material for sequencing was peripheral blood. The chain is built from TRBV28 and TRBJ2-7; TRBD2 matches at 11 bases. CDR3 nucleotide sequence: TGTGCCAGCAGTCTAGCTCAGCTAGCGGGAGGCGAGCAGTACTTC. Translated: CASSLAQLAGGEQYF.